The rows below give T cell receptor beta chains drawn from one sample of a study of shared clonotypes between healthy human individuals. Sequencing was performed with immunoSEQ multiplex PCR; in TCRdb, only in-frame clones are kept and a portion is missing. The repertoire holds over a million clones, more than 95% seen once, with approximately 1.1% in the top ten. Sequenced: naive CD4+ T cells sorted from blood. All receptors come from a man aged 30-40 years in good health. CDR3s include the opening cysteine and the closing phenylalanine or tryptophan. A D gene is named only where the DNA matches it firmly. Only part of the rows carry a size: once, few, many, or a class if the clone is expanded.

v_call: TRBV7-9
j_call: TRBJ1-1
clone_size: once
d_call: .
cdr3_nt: TGTGCCAGCAGCTTCCGACAGCTTGAAGCTTTCTTT
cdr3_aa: CASSFRQLEAFF

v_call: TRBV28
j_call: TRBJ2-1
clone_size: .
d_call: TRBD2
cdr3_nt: TGTGCCAGCAGTTTACGAGGGGCGGGAGGCCCGGTCGGAAATGAGCAGTTCTTC
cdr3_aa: CASSLRGAGGPVGNEQFF

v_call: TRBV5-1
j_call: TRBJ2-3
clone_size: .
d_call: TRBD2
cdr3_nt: TGCGCCAGCAGCTTGGCAGGGACTAGCGGTTACACAGATACGCAGTATTTT
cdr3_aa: CASSLAGTSGYTDTQYF

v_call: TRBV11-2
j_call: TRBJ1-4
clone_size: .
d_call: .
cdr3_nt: TGTGCCAGCAGCCCCTGGGGCACCACAACTAATGAAAAACTGTTTTTT
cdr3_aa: CASSPWGTTTNEKLFF

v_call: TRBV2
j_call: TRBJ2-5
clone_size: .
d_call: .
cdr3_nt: TGTGCCAGCAGTGGGGCTAGAGTGCTTCAAGAGACCCAGTACTTC
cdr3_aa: CASSGARVLQETQYF

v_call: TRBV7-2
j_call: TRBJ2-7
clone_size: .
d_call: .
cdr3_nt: TGTGCCAGCAGCTTCGGAATAGGGTACGAGCAGTACTTC
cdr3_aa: CASSFGIGYEQYF

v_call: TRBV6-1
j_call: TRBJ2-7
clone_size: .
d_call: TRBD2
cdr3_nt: TGTGCCAGCAGTGAACATCTATCCGGGGGGGGCGAGCAGTACTTC
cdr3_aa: CASSEHLSGGGEQYF

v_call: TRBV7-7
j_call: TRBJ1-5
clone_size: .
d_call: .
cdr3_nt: TGTGCTAGCAGCTTGATCAGGGCGTATAGCAATCAGCCCCAGCATTTT
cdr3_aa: CASSLIRAYSNQPQHF

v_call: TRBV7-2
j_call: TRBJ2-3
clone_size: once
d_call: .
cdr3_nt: TGTGCCAGCAGCTCCGGGAGCACAGATACGCAGTATTTT
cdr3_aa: CASSSGSTDTQYF

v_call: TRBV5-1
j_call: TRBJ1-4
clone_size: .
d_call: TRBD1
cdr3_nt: TGCGCCAGCAGCTCAGTAGGACAGGGTACTAATGAAAAACTGTTTTTT
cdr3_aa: CASSSVGQGTNEKLFF

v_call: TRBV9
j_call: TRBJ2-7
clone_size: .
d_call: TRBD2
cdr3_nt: TGTGCCAGCAGCTTCACTAGCGGGAGCTCCTACGAGCAGTACTTC
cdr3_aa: CASSFTSGSSYEQYF

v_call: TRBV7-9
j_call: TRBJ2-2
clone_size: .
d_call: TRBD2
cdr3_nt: TGTGCCAGCGGCAGCGGGAGTGGGACCGGGGAGCTGTTTTTT
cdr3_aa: CASGSGSGTGELFF

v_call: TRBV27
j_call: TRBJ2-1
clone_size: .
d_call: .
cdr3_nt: TGTGCCAGCAGTTTAGTGGGCATCTACAATGAGCAGTTCTTC
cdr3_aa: CASSLVGIYNEQFF

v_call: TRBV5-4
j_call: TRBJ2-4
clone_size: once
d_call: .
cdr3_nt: TGTGCCAGCAGCATGAGCAGCGAAGGAGCCAAAAACATTCAGTACTTC
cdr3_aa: CASSMSSEGAKNIQYF

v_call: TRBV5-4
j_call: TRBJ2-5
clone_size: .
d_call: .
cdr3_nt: TGTGCCAGCAGCTTGGTTCGGGTGGAGACCCAGTACTTC
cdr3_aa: CASSLVRVETQYF

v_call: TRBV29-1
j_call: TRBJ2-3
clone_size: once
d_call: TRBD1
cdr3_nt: TGCAGCGCCATTTACAGGGGTAGCACAGATACGCAGTATTTT
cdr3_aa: CSAIYRGSTDTQYF

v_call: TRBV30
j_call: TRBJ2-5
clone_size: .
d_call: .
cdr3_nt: TGTGCCTGGAGTGTACCCCGCATCCAAGAGACCCAGTACTTC
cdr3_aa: CAWSVPRIQETQYF

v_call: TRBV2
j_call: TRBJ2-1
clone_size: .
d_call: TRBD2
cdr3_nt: TGTGCCAGCAGGAAGGGACTAGCGGGAGATGAGCAGTTCTTC
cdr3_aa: CASRKGLAGDEQFF

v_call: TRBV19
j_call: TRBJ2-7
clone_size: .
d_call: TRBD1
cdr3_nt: TGTGCCAGTAGTTGGGACAGGGGAGCCGCCTACGAGCAGTACTTC
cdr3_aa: CASSWDRGAAYEQYF

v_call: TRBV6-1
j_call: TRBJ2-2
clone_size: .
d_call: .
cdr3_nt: TGTGCCAGCAGTGAACGGCAGGAAAGGGAGCTGTTTTTT
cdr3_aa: CASSERQERELFF

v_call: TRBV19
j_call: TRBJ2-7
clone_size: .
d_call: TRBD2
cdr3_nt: TGTGCCAGTAGTACTAGCGGGAGCTCCTACGAGCAGTACTTC
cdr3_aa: CASSTSGSSYEQYF

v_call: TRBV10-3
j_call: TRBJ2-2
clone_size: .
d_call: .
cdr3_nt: TGTGCCACAAAACCGGAGGGAGTGAAGCTGTTTTTT
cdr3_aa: CATKPEGVKLFF

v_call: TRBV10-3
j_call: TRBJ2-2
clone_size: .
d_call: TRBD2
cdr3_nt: TGTGCCATCGGGCTAGCGGGAGGCCTGAACACCGGGGAGCTGTTTTTT
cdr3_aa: CAIGLAGGLNTGELFF

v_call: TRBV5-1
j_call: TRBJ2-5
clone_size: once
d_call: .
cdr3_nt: TGCGCCAGCAGCTTGCGTGCAGGGATGGGCCAAGAGACCCAGTACTTC
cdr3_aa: CASSLRAGMGQETQYF

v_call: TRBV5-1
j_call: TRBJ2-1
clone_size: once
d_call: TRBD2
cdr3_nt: TGCGCCAGCAGCTTAGTCGGGACTAGCGGGATTAGCTACAATGAGCAGTTCTTC
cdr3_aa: CASSLVGTSGISYNEQFF

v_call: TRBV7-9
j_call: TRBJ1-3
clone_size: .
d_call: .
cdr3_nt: TGTGCCAGTTCCAATAAGAGCTCTGGAAACACCATATATTTT
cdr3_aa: CASSNKSSGNTIYF

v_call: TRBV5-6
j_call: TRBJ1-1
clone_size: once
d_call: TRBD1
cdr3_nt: TGTGCCAGCAGCTTGGGACCCGGACAGGGGAGTGAAGCTTTCTTT
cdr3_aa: CASSLGPGQGSEAFF

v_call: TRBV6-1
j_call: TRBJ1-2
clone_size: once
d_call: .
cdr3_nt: TGTGCCAGCAGTGAGGGCCCTCCGGGGCGCGGGTATGGCTACACCTTC
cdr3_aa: CASSEGPPGRGYGYTF

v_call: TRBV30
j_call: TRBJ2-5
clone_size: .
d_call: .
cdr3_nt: TGTGCCTGGTCCCCCCTCAGCGGGCAGTGGGAGACCCAGTACTTC
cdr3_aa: CAWSPLSGQWETQYF

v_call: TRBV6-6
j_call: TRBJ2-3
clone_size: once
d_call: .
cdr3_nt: TGTGCCAGCAGCTTGCGGTCAGATACGCAGTATTTT
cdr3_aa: CASSLRSDTQYF

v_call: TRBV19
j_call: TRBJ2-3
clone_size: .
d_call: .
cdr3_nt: TGTGCCAGTAGGCATCGGGACTTGAGATGGGGAGATACGCAGTATTTT
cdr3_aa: CASRHRDLRWGDTQYF

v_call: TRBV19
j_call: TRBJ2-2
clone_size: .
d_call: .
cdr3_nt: TGTGCCAGTAGTATCTTGGCGGGACCCACCGGGGAGCTGTTTTTT
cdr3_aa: CASSILAGPTGELFF

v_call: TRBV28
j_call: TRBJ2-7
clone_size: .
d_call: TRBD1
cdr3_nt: TGTGCCAGCAGTTTCGGGGACAGACCCCTCGAGCAGTACTTC
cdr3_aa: CASSFGDRPLEQYF

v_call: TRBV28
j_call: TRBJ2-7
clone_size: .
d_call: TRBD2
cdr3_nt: TGTGCCAGCAGGAATACACCCGGGACTAGCGGGACCAGAATTGGATACGAGCAGTACTTC
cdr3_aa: CASRNTPGTSGTRIGYEQYF

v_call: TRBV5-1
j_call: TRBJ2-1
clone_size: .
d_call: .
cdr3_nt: TGCGCCAGCAGCTTGGTGCAAGCCTTCTACAATGAGCAGTTCTTC
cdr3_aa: CASSLVQAFYNEQFF

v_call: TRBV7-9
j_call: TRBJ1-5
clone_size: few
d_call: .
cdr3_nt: TGTGCCAGCAGCTTAGGAGGCCCGGGGAATGAGCCCCAGCATTTT
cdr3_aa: CASSLGGPGNEPQHF

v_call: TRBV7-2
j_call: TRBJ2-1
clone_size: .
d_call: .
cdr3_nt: TGTGCCAGCAGCTTAGTACTGACCCCCGGGGCAAATGAGCAGTTCTTC
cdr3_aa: CASSLVLTPGANEQFF